This T cell receptor beta chain came from a study of blood T cell repertoires in COVID-19. Turning to the study itself: Acute and convalescent COVID-19 samples came from the United States, Italy and Spain. The analysed material was cDNA or gDNA that came from T cells, B-cell-depleted T cells, or PBMCs.

Germline loops: CDR1 SNHLY, CDR2 FYNNEI. The junction had 3 bases not matched to a gene; V was cut back by 6 bases and J by 8 bases. The CDR3 contains 12 residues. This clone occurred once. Per the original methods: Reference gene primer amplification yielded estimated nucleated cell counts. The data were produced by immunoSEQ multiplex PCR, yet TCRdb's version contains in-frame clones alone and is incomplete. Clone size and V and J calls were adopted from that table, with D and trimming inferred from the DNA. Of roughly 250,000 clones in the sample, about four fifths were seen once. This clonotype originated in a middle-aged man with active or convalescent COVID-19. The chain recombines TRBV2 with TRBJ2-1; 8 bases align to TRBD2. The specimen was peripheral blood. CDR3 nucleotides: TGTGCCAGCAGGGCGGGGGGCTATGAGCAGTTCTTC. It yields the protein CASRAGGYEQFF.